This T cell receptor beta chain is from a study of blood T cell repertoires in COVID-19. Study as a whole: T cells, B-cell-depleted T cells, or PBMCs supplied cDNA or gDNA.

Germline assignment: CDR1 LGHDT and CDR2 YNNKEL (reference sequence). V lost 4 bases and J 7 bases, leaving 11 bases between the germline ends. CDR3 length: 13 amino acids. TCRdb keeps only in-frame clones here, not all; method: immunoSEQ multiplex PCR. The sample includes around 140,000 clones, 75% to 85% of them seen just once. The source material was peripheral blood. The rearrangement joins TRBV3-1 (or the pseudogene TRBV3-2) to TRBJ1-5, with no clear D. The receptor was isolated from a woman of 80 years or more with active or convalescent COVID-19. The CDR3 nucleotides are TGTGCCAGCAGCCGCCTACGGAGCCAGCCCCAGCATTTT. It translates to CASSRLRSQPQHF.